This T cell receptor beta chain was sequenced for a study of PD-1 blockade in classical Hodgkin lymphoma. Only in-frame clones appear in the TCRdb table, and some are missing; sequencing was by immunoSEQ multiplex PCR. Here the sample spans over 10,000 clones, around nine tenths being singletons. On this clone itself: Antigen: not known.

The CDR3 totals 14 residues. Germline V gene data show CDR1 as MDHEN and CDR2 as SYDVKM. With V trimmed by 2 bases and J by 5 bases, 4 bases remained unmatched. Study outcomes and limitations: CD4+ but not CD8+ TCR diversity rose significantly by C4D1. The study reported lower baseline TCR diversity in newly diagnosed patients than in healthy donors.

Time point reported: cycle 4 day 1 (C4D1), after less than 7 weeks of nivolumab. Every patient experienced relapse after autologous stem cell transplantation, and brentuximab vedotin exposure varied. Thawed PBMCs underwent magnetic negative selection to yield purified CD4+ T cells. The starting material was CD4+ T cells from blood, obtained before the fourth cycle of nivolumab. The chain joins TRBV28 to TRBJ2-7, with TRBD1 matching 9 bases. This TCR was sampled from a human donor with classical Hodgkin lymphoma. CDR3 region: CASSLRDRVHEQYF. CDR3 DNA: TGTGCCAGCAGTTTAAGGGACAGGGTCCACGAGCAGTACTTC.